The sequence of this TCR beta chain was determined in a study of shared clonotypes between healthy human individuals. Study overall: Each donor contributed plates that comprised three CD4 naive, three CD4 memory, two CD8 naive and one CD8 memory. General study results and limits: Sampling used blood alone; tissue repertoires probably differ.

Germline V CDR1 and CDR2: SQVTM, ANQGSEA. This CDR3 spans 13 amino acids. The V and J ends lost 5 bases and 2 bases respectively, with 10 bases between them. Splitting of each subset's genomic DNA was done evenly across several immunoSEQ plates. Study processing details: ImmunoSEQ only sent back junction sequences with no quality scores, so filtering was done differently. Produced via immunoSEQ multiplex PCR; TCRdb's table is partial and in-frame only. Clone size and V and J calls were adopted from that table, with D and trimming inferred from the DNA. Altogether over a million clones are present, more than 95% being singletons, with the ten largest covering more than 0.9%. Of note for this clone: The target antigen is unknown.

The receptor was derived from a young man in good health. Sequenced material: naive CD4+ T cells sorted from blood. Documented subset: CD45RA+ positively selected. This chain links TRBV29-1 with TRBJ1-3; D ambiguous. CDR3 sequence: CSVTTTTGNTIYF. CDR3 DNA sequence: TGCAGCGTTACAACGACAACTGGAAACACCATATATTTT.